In this sample, the clone carrying this TCR beta chain is medium-sized. Its antigen is still unknown. Constant-segment primers and 5'RACE yielded cDNA libraries for TCR alpha and TCR beta, each carrying sample barcodes and UMIs. TCRdb processed the 5' RACE reads anew with MiXCR; each CDR3 protein has one entry. The table shows around 5,000 distinct CDR3 sequences, with roughly 44% occurring only once. This CDR3 contains 15 residues. Trimming took off 4 bases at V and 0 bases at J, with 11 bases between the two ends. Germline V gene lookup returns CDR1 SGHDT and CDR2 YYEEEE. These data are taken from a study of T-cell memory formation after mild COVID-19. Study overall: Clustering of TCRs was largely donor specific. Study observations and caveats: Cross-reactive memory apparently joined, as some responding clones appeared in pre-infection memory. From day 15 to 85, contracting clones were balanced between CD4 and CD8, whereas later expanders leaned toward CD4+.

The chain has TRBV5-6 and TRBJ1-5; perhaps TRBD1 as D (5 bases). The sequencing sample was made of PBMCs or a T cell subset sorted from them (not recorded which). The clonotype was recovered from an adult who had mild COVID-19 (a few samples of this study predate the infection). Cell type and time point are not known. The CDR3 nucleotides are TGTGCCAGCAGCATATCGACAGCTAGCAATCAGCCCCAGCATTTT. Its protein is CASSISTASNQPQHF. The full variable domain, completed using reference TRBV5-6 and TRBJ1-5, is DAGVTQSPTHLIKTRGQQVTLRCSPKSGHDTVSWYQQALGQGPQFIFQYYEEEERQRGNFPDRFSGHQFPNYSSELNVNALLLGDSALYLCASSISTASNQPQHFGDGTRLSIL.